The 29 T cell receptor beta chains given below trace back to one sample, sequenced in a study of T cells in Graves' hyperthyroidism and ophthalmopathy. There were TCR beta CDR3 regions amplified from RNA transcripts. An initial round of RT-PCR targeting the TCR CDR3 relied on the HTBI primer set. TCRdb re-analysed the multiplex PCR reads in MiXCR, keeping a single row per CDR3 protein. The profile shows 500,000 to 800,000 distinct CDR3 sequences, 40% to 55% of them singletons. Sequencing input: peripheral blood or thyroid tissue (not recorded which). The origin of the receptors is an adult man with Graves' disease, either hyperthyroidism or ophthalmopathy (not recorded which).

This clonotype has only a few counts. The chain couples TRBV7-9 to TRBJ1-4; the D is unclear. Germline CDR1 SEHNR, CDR2 FQNEAQ (reference sequence). The CDR3 sequence is 14 residues long. V lost 3 bases and J lost 3, with 8 bases in between. The CDR3 nucleotides are TGTGCCAGCAGCTTTTACAGCCCTAATGAAAAACTGTTTTTT. It specifies CASSFYSPNEKLFF.

Details on this clonotype: A much larger clone lies one base from this, so it may be a read error. This chain joins TRBV7-9 and TRBJ2-5; 7 bases match TRBD1. Germline V gene lookup returns CDR1 SEHNR and CDR2 FQNEAQ (reference sequence). The V segment lost 3 bases and the J segment 9 bases; nucleotides outside the gene matches: 7. The CDR3 sequence is 13 residues long. Here the CDR3 DNA reads TGTGCCAGCAGCTTCGGGACAGCGAGTCCCCAGTACTTC. Translating gives CASSFGTASPQYF.

This chain joins TRBV12-3 or TRBV12-4 and TRBJ2-5; D might be TRBD2 (5 bases). This CDR3 contains 14 residues. V lost 6 bases and J lost 5, with 16 bases in between. The CDR3 is CASRPTSSVETQYF. CDR3 nucleotides: TGTGCCAGCAGACCCACTAGTTCGGTGGAGACCCAGTACTTC.

This clonotype was counted ten times or more. The CDR3 nucleotides are TGTGCCAGCAGTGAGGGAGGGGCGAGGCCCCAGCCCCAGCATTTT. Encoded protein: CASSEGGARPQPQHF. V is TRBV25-1 and J is TRBJ1-5, with a possible D match to TRBD1 (5 bases). Trimming cost V 3 bases and J 7 bases, with 16 bases left between them. The CDR3 covers 15 residues. In germline, CDR1 is MGHDK, CDR2 SYGVNS.

The chain joins TRBV15 to TRBJ1-6, with 9 positions matching TRBD1. The V segment lost 1 base and the J segment 9 bases; nucleotides outside the gene matches: 7. The CDR3 has 16 amino acids. Germline CDR1 reads LNHNV; CDR2 reads YYDKDF (reference sequence). The chain's CDR3 is CATSRAPGQGASPLHF. The CDR3, as DNA: TGTGCCACCAGCAGAGCACCGGGACAGGGCGCTTCACCCCTCCACTTT.

This clonotype was seen many times. This chain connects TRBV19 to TRBJ1-1, with 7 bases aligning to TRBD1. The CDR3 is made up of 14 amino acids. V was pared by 8 bases and J by 0 bases, with 6 bases of the junction left unmatched. Germline assignment: CDR1 LNHDA and CDR2 SQIVND (reference sequence). CDR3: CASPPTGMNTEAFF. CDR3 in DNA: TGTGCCAGTCCGCCGACAGGGATGAACACTGAAGCTTTCTTT.

This clonotype came up a few times. This rearrangement joins TRBV28 to TRBJ1-2; 9 positions agree with TRBD1. CDR3 length: 11 residues. Germline CDR1 reads MDHEN; CDR2 reads SYDVKM. Trimming at V came to 8 bases and at J to 11 bases, leaving 6 bases not matched to a gene. The CDR3 loop is CASSQGARYTF. CDR3 nucleotides: TGTGCCAGCTCACAGGGGGCGAGGTACACCTTC.

The V call is TRBV24-1, the J call TRBJ2-6, with TRBD2 matching 7 bases. CDR3 length: 16 amino acids. Unmatched junction bases numbered 6, after V lost 4 bases and J lost 4 bases. Germline CDR1 and CDR2: KGHDR and SFDVKD. CDR3 amino acids: CATSEAGPTGANVLTF. CDR3 DNA: TGTGCCACCAGTGAAGCGGGACCAACGGGGGCCAACGTCCTGACTTTC.

The V gene is TRBV19, the J gene TRBJ1-1; D not resolved. CDR1 is LNHDA, CDR2 SQIVND, per germline (reference sequence). The CDR3 has 13 amino acids. V lost 6 bases, J lost 4 bases, and 12 bases lay in between. The CDR3 is CASSMAPRTEAFF. Here the CDR3 DNA reads TGTGCCAGTAGCATGGCCCCCCGCACTGAAGCTTTCTTT.

This clonotype occurred once. This may stem from a read error, because a much larger clone lies one nucleotide away. The rearrangement links TRBV29-1 to TRBJ1-1; 8 nucleotides align to TRBD1. This CDR3 is 14 amino acids long. The germline CDR1 and CDR2 sequences are SQVTM and ANQGSEA. This CDR3 is CSLRRTGRATEALF. The CDR3 DNA reads TGCAGCCTCCGTCGGACAGGGAGGGCCACTGAAGCTCTCTTT.

This clonotype was counted at least ten times. The chain is built from TRBV9 and TRBJ1-2; 8 bases agree with TRBD1. Germline loops: CDR1 SGDLS, CDR2 YYNGEE. V shed 2 bases and J 6 bases; nucleotides not matched to a gene: 12. The CDR3 totals 16 residues. CDR3 coding DNA: TGTGCCAGCAGCGTTAGTCAACTTCCGGGACAGGATGGCTACACCTTC. It codes for CASSVSQLPGQDGYTF.

This clonotype was detected only a few times. This chain links TRBV7-2 with TRBJ1-5, with TRBD1 as a possible D gene (6 bases). Per the germline V gene, CDR1 is SGHTA and CDR2 is FQGNSA. This CDR3 comprises 15 residues. The V gene lost 5 bases and the J gene lost 1 base, with 12 bases spanning the gap. The CDR3 DNA follows: TGTGCCAGCAGCCAACTCGGACAGAGCAATCAGCCCCAGCATTTT. This codes for CASSQLGQSNQPQHF. Full variable domain (rest looked up from reference TRBV7-2 and TRBJ1-5): GAGVSQSPSNKVTEKGKDVELRCDPISGHTALYWYRQSLGQGLEFLIYFQGNSAPDKSGLPSDRFSAERTGGSVSTLTIQRTQQEDSAVYLCASSQLGQSNQPQHFGDGTRLSIL.

The genes are TRBV25-1 and TRBJ1-2; D not resolved. Germline values: CDR1 MGHDK, CDR2 SYGVNS. V was trimmed by 2 bases and J by 4 bases, leaving 8 bases between them. The CDR3 is made up of 13 amino acids. The CDR3 spells CASSEAGRYGYTF. In nucleotides, the CDR3 is TGTGCCAGCAGTGAAGCCGGCCGCTATGGCTACACCTTC.

Ten or more counts support this clonotype. The chain employs TRBV29-1 and TRBJ2-6; TRBD2 matches at 8 bases. CDR1 and CDR2 (germline): SQVTM, ANQGSEA. CDR3 length: 16 amino acids. The trim removed 3 bases at V and 4 bases at J, leaving 8 bases unmatched. The CDR3 bases are TGCAGCGTTGATGGGCGGGGGGAGAGAGGGGCCAACGTCCTGACTTTC. Protein sequence: CSVDGRGERGANVLTF.

Concerning this clonotype: Relative to the germline gene, one junction end is altered; a read error may explain this. The genes are TRBV6-1 and TRBJ2-2; D perhaps matches TRBD2 (6 bases). This CDR3 is 12 amino acids long. Germline CDR1 reads MNHNS; CDR2 reads SASEGT. CDR3 DNA: TGTGCCAGCAGGTCCTATCCCGGGGGGCTGTTTTTT. It translates to CASRSYPGGLFF.

This clonotype was found a few times. This chain uses TRBV20-1 with TRBJ2-7; 8 bases agree with TRBD2. The germline CDR1 and CDR2 sequences are DFQATT and SNEGSKA (reference sequence). The CDR3 loop spans 15 amino acids. J gave up 3 bases and V 5 bases, and 12 bases lay outside the gene matches. This chain's CDR3 is CSAHPVSGSGYEQYF. The CDR3 nucleotides are TGCAGTGCTCACCCTGTCAGCGGGAGTGGCTACGAGCAGTACTTC.

A remark on this clonotype: Relative to the germline gene, one junction end is altered; a read error may explain this. This chain uses TRBV6-6 with TRBJ2-7; the match to TRBD2 covers 11 bases. CDR1 and CDR2 from the germline V gene are MNHNY and SVGAGI (reference sequence). The length of the CDR3 is 14 residues. The CDR3 protein is CAGHSGRARDDQYF. CDR3 in DNA: TGTGCCGGGCATAGCGGGAGGGCCCGCGACGACCAGTACTTC.

V gene TRBV7-6 combines with J gene TRBJ2-7; 12 positions match TRBD2. Germline CDR1 SGHVS, CDR2 FNYEAQ. Trimming took 5 bases from V and 6 from J; bases not matched to a gene: 5. The CDR3 covers 14 residues. The CDR3 is CASSTGLAGIEQYF. For the CDR3, the DNA is TGTGCCAGCAGCACCGGACTAGCGGGGATCGAGCAGTACTTC.

This clonotype has a count of ten or more. The chain has TRBV7-2 and TRBJ2-5; 7 positions agree with TRBD2. The junction had 4 bases not matched to a gene; V was cut back by 4 bases and J by 5 bases. The germline V gene encodes CDR1 SGHTA and CDR2 FQGNSA. The CDR3 has 13 amino acids. The CDR3 DNA is TGTGCCAGCAGCTGGGGAGGGAGCGAGACCCAGTACTTC. Translating it yields CASSWGGSETQYF.

The V call is TRBV9, the J call TRBJ1-4; D may be TRBD1 (6 bases). CDR3 length: 15 residues. V was trimmed by 1 base and J by 4 bases, leaving 11 bases between them. In germline, CDR1 is SGDLS, CDR2 YYNGEE. Here the CDR3 reads CASSVTGDINEKLFF. In DNA form, the CDR3 reads TGTGCCAGCAGCGTAACCGGGGACATTAATGAAAAACTGTTTTTT.

This clonotype appeared many times. The V gene is TRBV25-1, the J gene TRBJ1-1; D remains unclear. This CDR3 region has 13 residues. From germline, CDR1 is MGHDK and CDR2 SYGVNS. V was shortened by 8 bases and J by 2 bases, with 12 bases between the two germline ends. The CDR3 sequence: CASQSGPNTEAFF. CDR3 DNA: TGTGCCAGCCAGTCGGGTCCTAACACTGAAGCTTTCTTT.

For this clonotype: This may arise from a read error, as a much more abundant clone is one base away. V and J are TRBV29-1 and TRBJ1-4; D call uncertain. The CDR3 is 12 amino acids. Germline lookup yields CDR1 SQVTM and CDR2 ANQGSEA. Trimming cost V 4 bases and J 3 bases, with 6 bases left between them. The CDR3 nucleotides are TGCAGCGTTGCACCCCCTAATGAAAAACTGTTTTTT. It translates to CSVAPPNEKLFF.

This clonotype appeared many times. The chain couples TRBV2 to TRBJ1-5, with 10 bases identical to TRBD1. The CDR3 extends over 13 amino acids. V shed 9 bases and J 3 bases; nucleotides not matched to a gene: 2. Germline V gives CDR1 SNHLY, CDR2 FYNNEI. CDR3 region: CASGTGDNQPQHF. In nucleotides, the CDR3 is TGTGCCAGTGGGACAGGGGACAATCAGCCCCAGCATTTT.

The chain couples TRBV6-1 to TRBJ1-1; D is ambiguous. The CDR3 consists of 14 residues. V dropped 2 bases and J dropped 5 bases, with 12 bases sitting between them. CDR1 and CDR2 (germline): MNHNS, SASEGT. The CDR3 DNA sequence: TGTGCCAGCAGTGAATTCGGCAGACGGACTGAAGCTTTCTTT. Protein: CASSEFGRRTEAFF.

A few counts support this clonotype. The V gene is TRBV20-1, the J gene TRBJ2-5; D gene unclear. Germline V gene sequence: CDR1 DFQATT, CDR2 SNEGSKA (reference sequence). Trimming left V 0 bases short and J 4 bases short, with 12 bases between. The length of the CDR3 is 14 residues. The CDR3 DNA follows: TGCAGTGCTAGAGATCTGTCCGGGTCAGAGACCCAGTACTTC. It is translated as CSARDLSGSETQYF.

This rearrangement joins TRBV7-8 to TRBJ2-1; 8 nucleotides agree with TRBD1. Germline V lookup: CDR1 SGHVS, CDR2 FQNEAQ. The CDR3 sequence is 16 residues long. J was trimmed by 3 bases and V by 5 bases; bases with no gene match: 9. As DNA, the CDR3 is TGTGCCAGCAGCATGTATCAGGGGGCCTTCTACAATGAGCAGTTCTTC. Protein: CASSMYQGAFYNEQFF.

This clonotype was observed a handful of times. The chain carries TRBV10-3 and TRBJ1-2; TRBD1 matches at 8 bases. V lost 10 bases, J lost 5 bases, and 12 bases stayed unmatched. Germline-derived CDR1 and CDR2 are ENHRY and SYGVKD. The CDR3 runs 14 residues. CDR3 nucleotides: TGTGCCAGCAGGAGAGGACAGGGAAGATATGGCTACACCTTC. Translation gives CASRRGQGRYGYTF.

CDR3 sequence: CASSRTGTDYEQYF. The CDR3 coding sequence is TGTGCCAGTAGTAGGACCGGGACAGACTACGAGCAGTACTTC. V usage is TRBV19 and J usage is TRBJ2-7; TRBD1 agrees at 7 bases. The CDR3 extends over 14 amino acids. Germline V gene sequence: CDR1 LNHDA, CDR2 SQIVND (reference sequence). With V trimmed by 4 bases and J by 3 bases, 6 bases remained unmatched.

For this clonotype: A read error is possible here, since a much larger clone lies one base away. The chain recombines TRBV2 with TRBJ1-6; D is undetermined. Germline V gene sequence: CDR1 SNHLY, CDR2 FYNNEI. The CDR3 is 12 amino acids. Trimming cost V 6 bases and J 11 bases, with 11 bases left between them. The CDR3 here is CASSSEYPPLHF. The CDR3 nucleotides are TGTGCCAGCAGCTCAGAATATCCACCCCTCCACTTT.